This entry lists 31 T cell receptor beta chains sequenced from one sample in a study of T cell repertoires in cytomegalovirus infection. Each CDR3 protein gets one entry after TCRdb re-called the reads with MiXCR. Among some 270,000 distinct CDR3 sequences, more than 15% were seen once, and the ten largest hold less than 60%. Source material: CD8+ T cells from PBMCs. Receptor source: a human donor in good health (CMV status not recorded). Some clones in this sample may be carry-over from other donors' samples.

There are many counts of this clonotype. This rearrangement joins TRBV7-2 to TRBJ2-5; TRBD1 agrees at 9 bases. The V gene end was trimmed by 3 bases and the J gene end by 4 bases; junction bases not matched to a gene: 6. Germline V gene data show CDR1 as SGHTA and CDR2 as FQGNSA. The CDR3 has 15 amino acids. The CDR3 region is CASSFRDRVGETQYF. The CDR3 DNA reads TGTGCCAGCAGCTTCCGGGACAGGGTAGGAGAGACCCAGTACTTC.

The CDR3: CANSKGDLDTEAFF. The CDR3 nucleotides are TGTGCCAATAGTAAGGGGGATTTGGACACTGAAGCTTTCTTT. This sequence joins TRBV6-1 and TRBJ1-1; TRBD1 might be the D (6 bases). This CDR3 comprises 14 residues. Germline loops: CDR1 MNHNS, CDR2 SASEGT. V shed 10 bases and J shed 3 bases, with 18 bases lying between them.

This chain connects TRBV19 to TRBJ1-2, with unresolved D. The germline CDR1 and CDR2 sequences are LNHDA and SQIVND (reference sequence). Deletions cut 5 bases from V and 6 bases from J, with 16 bases between. The CDR3 spans 14 residues. The CDR3 protein is CASSLGQLGNGYTF. The CDR3, as DNA: TGTGCCAGTAGTCTTGGCCAACTCGGGAATGGCTACACCTTC.

Only a few counts were recorded for this clonotype. In this CDR3 the conserved last residue, phenylalanine or tryptophan, is missing, so a read error is likely. The limits of the CDR3 on the DNA are not certain, so only TCRdb's listed CDR3 is given. The V call is TRBV6-6, the J call TRBJ1-1. Looked up from germline, CDR1 is MNHNY and CDR2 is SVGAGI (reference sequence). With termini counted, the CDR3 has 13 amino acids. The chain's CDR3 is CASSYRLGFLHFV.

To note about this clonotype: Possible read error: a much larger clone is one base away. The chain couples TRBV19 to TRBJ1-1; no clear D gene. This CDR3 spans 16 amino acids. The V and J ends lost 11 bases and 1 base respectively, with 23 bases between them. Germline lookup yields CDR1 LNHDA and CDR2 SQIVND (reference sequence). CDR3: CAGFTEAAEPNTEAFF. CDR3 nucleotide sequence: TGTGCCGGGTTCACAGAAGCAGCCGAGCCGAACACTGAAGCTTTCTTT.

The chain couples TRBV12-3 or TRBV12-4 to TRBJ2-1; D is possibly TRBD1 (5 bases). The CDR3 loop spans 15 amino acids. Between the trimmed V and J ends, which lost 5 bases and 4 bases, there was a span of 15 bases. The CDR3 DNA reads as TGTGCCAGCAGTCCACCCTGGGGCCATTACAATGAGCAGTTCTTC. Amino acids: CASSPPWGHYNEQFF.

This clonotype has at least ten counts. The chain is built from TRBV7-4 and TRBJ2-7; possible D gene TRBD2, 6 bases. Germline lookup yields CDR1 SGHVT and CDR2 SQSDAQ. The germline V and J ends were trimmed by 3 bases and 2 bases, with 11 bases remaining between them. The CDR3 totals 14 residues. Written as DNA, the CDR3 is TGTGCCAGCAGCTTCACCAGGACTACCTACGAGCAGTACTTC. This gives the protein CASSFTRTTYEQYF.

The J gene is TRBJ2-5, the V gene TRBV7-6, with D possibly matching TRBD2 (5 bases). Germline V gene data show CDR1 as SGHVS and CDR2 as FNYEAQ. CDR3 length equals 17 residues. V was pared by 5 bases and J by 2 bases, with 21 bases between. CDR3 in amino acids: CASSEKVAMDLQETQYF. The CDR3 DNA reads as TGTGCCAGCAGCGAGAAGGTTGCGATGGACTTACAAGAGACCCAGTACTTC. Supplemented by reference TRBV7-6 and TRBJ2-5, the full variable domain reads GAGVSQSPRYKVTKRGQDVALRCDPISGHVSLYWYRQALGQGPEFLTYFNYEAQQDKSGLPNDRFSAERPEGSISTLTIQRTEQRDSAMYRCASSEKVAMDLQETQYFGPGTRLLVL.

This clonotype was seen only a few times. The chain recombines TRBV2 with TRBJ2-7; perhaps TRBD1 as D (5 bases). CDR3 size: 15 residues. Germline V lookup: CDR1 SNHLY, CDR2 FYNNEI. Deletions cut 6 bases from V and 0 bases from J, with 15 bases between. CDR3 loop: CASRQTATLSYEQYF. CDR3 in DNA: TGTGCCAGCAGACAGACAGCAACCCTCTCCTACGAGCAGTACTTC.

The chain has TRBV15 and TRBJ2-3; D possibly matches TRBD1 or TRBD2 (7 bases each). Germline lookup yields CDR1 LNHNV and CDR2 YYDKDF (reference sequence). Trimming removed 3 bases from V and 2 bases from J, with 24 bases in between. The CDR3 covers 19 residues. The CDR3 DNA sequence: TGTGCCACCAGCAGGGAAGGGGGCCGGGACTATGATACCACAGATACGCAGTATTTT. Amino acids: CATSREGGRDYDTTDTQYF.

The V call is TRBV29-1, the J call TRBJ2-3; tentative D call: TRBD1 (5 bases). The ends were cut back, 3 bases at V and 2 bases at J, with 18 bases in the middle. In germline, CDR1 is SQVTM, CDR2 ANQGSEA. The CDR3 length is 16 residues. The CDR3 coding sequence is TGCAGCGTTGATAAGGGGTCGATACGCTTCACAGATACGCAGTATTTT. Translating gives CSVDKGSIRFTDTQYF.

CDR3 in amino acids: CASSTGLTNEQFF. The CDR3 bases are TGTGCCAGCAGCACGGGACTAACCAATGAGCAGTTCTTC. J is TRBJ2-1 and V is TRBV27, with 7 bases aligning to TRBD2. Trimming cost V 6 bases and J 6 bases; bases outside gene matches: 5. The germline V gene has CDR1 MNHEY and CDR2 SMNVEV (reference sequence). This CDR3 region has 13 residues.

This clonotype was seen repeatedly, ten times or more. This chain uses TRBV7-8 with TRBJ1-2; 10 bases are a match to TRBD1. Per germline, CDR1 SGHVS and CDR2 FQNEAQ. The CDR3 has 15 residues. The J segment lost 4 bases and the V segment lost 5 bases, leaving 7 bases of the junction unmatched. DNA of the CDR3: TGTGCCAGCAGCCCCATGGGGGACAGGGGCTATGGCTACACCTTC. This translates into CASSPMGDRGYGYTF.

This clonotype has a count of ten or more. J is TRBJ1-2 and V is TRBV7-9, with a weak D call TRBD1 (6 bases). With 0 bases removed from V and 7 bases from J, the gap between germline ends came to 15 bases. The CDR3 is 15 amino acids. Per germline, CDR1 SEHNR and CDR2 FQNEAQ (reference sequence). The CDR3 loop reads CASSLAQQGIAGYTF. CDR3 DNA sequence: TGTGCCAGCAGCTTAGCTCAACAGGGTATCGCTGGCTACACCTTC.

This clonotype was recorded a few times. The V and J genes are TRBV25-1 and TRBJ1-1, with D tentatively TRBD1 (5 bases). V shed 7 bases and J shed 8 bases, with 11 bases lying between them. The CDR3 runs 11 residues. Per the germline V gene, CDR1 is MGHDK and CDR2 is SYGVNS. The CDR3 protein is CASTLGLEAFF. The CDR3 DNA reads TGTGCCAGCACCCTGGGGCTGGAAGCTTTCTTT. The full variable domain, with the rest looked up from reference TRBV25-1 and TRBJ1-1, is EADIYQTPRYLVIGTGKKITLECSQTMGHDKMYWYQQDPGMELHLIHYSYGVNSTEKGDLSSESTVSRIRTEHFPLTLESARPSHTSQYLCASTLGLEAFFGQGTRLTVV.

This clonotype was counted at least ten times. V and J are TRBV19 and TRBJ1-5, with 12 nucleotides matching TRBD1. V gave up 6 bases and J gave up 6 bases; unmatched junction bases: 6. Looked up from germline, CDR1 is LNHDA and CDR2 is SQIVND (reference sequence). The CDR3 is 15 residues long. This CDR3 reads CASRRGQGAGQPQHF. The CDR3 DNA follows: TGTGCCAGTAGACGGGGACAGGGGGCAGGTCAGCCCCAGCATTTT.

The CDR3: CASSEDRGAYTEAFF. The DNA for the CDR3 is TGTGCCAGCAGCGAGGACAGGGGAGCGTACACTGAAGCTTTCTTT. The rearrangement joins TRBV7-9 to TRBJ1-1; 9 nucleotides line up with TRBD1. The junction had 7 bases not matched to a gene; V was cut back by 5 bases and J by 3 bases. Germline CDR1 SEHNR, CDR2 FQNEAQ (reference sequence). The CDR3 covers 15 residues.

At least ten counts were recorded for this clonotype. This rearrangement joins TRBV20-1 to TRBJ2-7; 8 nucleotides agree with TRBD2. The germline V gene has CDR1 DFQATT and CDR2 SNEGSKA (reference sequence). The CDR3 has 14 residues. The trim removed 3 bases at V and 3 bases at J, leaving 7 bases unmatched. The CDR3 DNA reads as TGCAGTGCTAGGACTGGGACTAGTGGCTACGAGCAGTACTTC. Protein sequence: CSARTGTSGYEQYF.

This clonotype was counted only a few times. The V and J genes are TRBV7-9 and TRBJ1-6, with TRBD1 matching over 7 bases. Trimming cost V 1 base and J 7 bases; bases outside gene matches: 4. The germline V gene encodes CDR1 SEHNR and CDR2 FQNEAQ (reference sequence). The CDR3 has 15 amino acids. The chain's CDR3 is CASSLGGTVNSPLHF. In DNA, the CDR3 is TGTGCCAGCAGCTTAGGGGGGACAGTCAATTCACCCCTCCACTTT.

This clonotype came up a few times. The gene calls are TRBV6-1 and TRBJ1-6; possibly TRBD1 for D (5 bases). The CDR3 extends over 13 amino acids. V lost 1 base and J lost 10, with 8 bases in between. Germline-derived CDR1 and CDR2 are MNHNS and SASEGT. The CDR3 nucleotides are TGTGCCAGCAGTGAAGTTGGGGGATCACCCCTCCACTTT. Protein: CASSEVGGSPLHF.

This clonotype was observed a few times. This rearrangement joins TRBV4-3 to TRBJ2-6, with no clear D. The length of the CDR3 is 18 residues. Germline lookup yields CDR1 LGHNA and CDR2 YSLEER. Deletions cut 2 bases from V and 0 bases from J, with 14 bases between. CDR3 sequence: CASSQYTSPLSGANVLTF. In nucleotides, the CDR3 is TGCGCCAGCAGCCAATACACCTCCCCGCTCTCTGGGGCCAACGTCCTGACTTTC.

This clonotype turned up a few times. This chain uses TRBV29-1 with TRBJ2-1; D possibly corresponds to TRBD2 (6 bases). This CDR3 has 17 amino acids. Germline values: CDR1 SQVTM, CDR2 ANQGSEA. Between the trimmed V and J ends, which lost 1 base and 8 bases, there was a span of 24 bases. The CDR3 bases are TGCAGCGTTGAAGGCATGACGGAGGGTTTAGGGATTTATGAGCAGTTCTTC. Amino acid sequence: CSVEGMTEGLGIYEQFF.

This sequence joins TRBV15 and TRBJ2-7; no definite D call. This CDR3 region has 12 residues. With 1 base removed from V and 5 bases from J, the gap between germline ends came to 6 bases. CDR1 is LNHNV and CDR2 is YYDKDF in the germline V gene (reference sequence). Here the CDR3 reads CATSRGTNEQYF. The CDR3 DNA reads as TGTGCCACCAGCAGAGGGACGAACGAGCAGTACTTC.

This clonotype was detected ten times or more. Written as DNA, the CDR3 is TGTGCCAGCAGTGGGGGGCGGTATCCCTACGAGCAGTACTTC. Translating gives CASSGGRYPYEQYF. The V call is TRBV7-9, the J call TRBJ2-7; perhaps D is TRBD1 or TRBD2 (6 bases each). The CDR3 is 14 amino acids. Trimming removed 6 bases at V and 2 bases at J, with 14 bases between. The germline V gene has CDR1 SEHNR and CDR2 FQNEAQ (reference sequence).

The chain couples TRBV5-5 to TRBJ1-1, with 8 bases matching TRBD1. Per the germline V gene, CDR1 is SGHKS and CDR2 is YYEKEE (reference sequence). CDR3 length: 18 residues. V gave up 1 base and J gave up 7 bases; unmatched junction bases: 18. CDR3 nucleotides: TGTGCCAGCAGCTTGACGGCAGGGGGCTTTAGCCTCCCTTTTGAAGCTTTCTTT. It specifies CASSLTAGGFSLPFEAFF.

There are a few counts of this clonotype. The junction departs from germline at one end; a sequencing error may be responsible. The V gene is TRBV28, the J gene TRBJ1-5; TRBD1 might be the D (5 bases). The CDR3 runs to 14 residues. Germline lookup yields CDR1 MDHEN and CDR2 SYDVKM. In DNA, the CDR3 is TGTGCCAGCAGTTTTCAGGGAAGCACTCAGCCCCAGCATTTT. Translated, it gives CASSFQGSTQPQHF.

V is TRBV7-9 and J is TRBJ1-2, with TRBD1 matching 7 bases. The junction had 6 bases not matched to a gene; V was cut back by 5 bases and J by 6 bases. CDR1 SEHNR and CDR2 FQNEAQ come from the germline V gene (reference sequence). This CDR3 region has 13 residues. The DNA for the CDR3 is TGTGCCAGCAGCGAGGGGGCTCTTGATGGCTACACCTTC. Its translation: CASSEGALDGYTF.

Of note for this clonotype: Just one base apart from a much larger clone, this may be a read error. V and J are TRBV7-8 and TRBJ2-2, with D unclear. The V end lost 1 base, the J end lost 4 bases, and 16 bases lay between the germline ends. Germline CDR1 reads SGHVS; CDR2 reads FQNEAQ. The CDR3 spans 17 residues. CDR3 nucleotides: TGTGCCAGCAGCTTAGTATCCTGGTCAGAGGCCACCGGGGAGCTGTTTTTT. Protein product: CASSLVSWSEATGELFF.

The chain recombines TRBV6-1 with TRBJ1-5; D unresolved. Trimming cost V 1 base and J 7 bases, with 14 bases left between them. The germline gives CDR1 MNHNS, CDR2 SASEGT. The length of the CDR3 is 15 residues. The CDR3 sequence is CASSEGTGGGQPQHF. The CDR3 region has the DNA TGTGCCAGCAGTGAAGGGACGGGCGGAGGGCAGCCCCAGCATTTT.

There are many counts of this clonotype. The chain uses TRBV6-2 or TRBV6-3 and TRBJ1-1; possibly TRBD1 for D (5 bases). V lost 5 bases, J lost 5 bases, and 21 bases lay in between. The CDR3 sequence is 16 residues long. The germline V gene encodes CDR1 MNHEY and CDR2 SVGEGT. Written as DNA, the CDR3 is TGTGCCAGCAGTCGGTCGGGACTACCGCCTGGAACTGAAGCTTTCTTT. It yields the protein CASSRSGLPPGTEAFF.

This clonotype has a count of ten or more. V and J are TRBV7-2 and TRBJ1-1; D remains ambiguous. The CDR3 spans 14 residues. The V end lost 2 bases, the J end lost 4 bases, and 11 bases lay between the germline ends. Germline V lookup: CDR1 SGHTA, CDR2 FQGNSA. CDR3 nucleotide sequence: TGTGCCAGCAGCTTACGCGGTTTAGGCACTGAAGCTTTCTTT. This sequence encodes CASSLRGLGTEAFF.